This T cell receptor (beta chain) was captured by sequencing in a study of blood T cell repertoires in COVID-19. Overall study: PBMCs, B-cell-depleted T cells, or T cells provided the cDNA or gDNA that made up the material.

Recovered participants had two consecutive negative NP/OP PCR tests, healthcare professional clearance, or symptom resolution. V gave up 8 bases and J gave up 1 base, with 9 bases separating them. Germline CDR1 SEHNR, CDR2 FQNEAQ (reference sequence). CDR3 size: 13 residues. Per the authors' pipeline: Researchers report that nucleated cell counts were estimated from reference gene primer amplification. Sequencing used immunoSEQ multiplex PCR; TCRdb keeps in-frame clones, though not all of them. D and trimming come from the DNA, and the V and J calls and clone size come from that table. The sample lists 250,000 to 400,000 clones; roughly nine tenths were seen once.

This sequence originates from a man between 60 and 70 years old who had recovered from COVID-19. The sample comprised PBMCs or T cells enriched from blood (not recorded which). This chain uses TRBV7-9 with TRBJ1-5; possibly TRBD1 for D (6 bases). The CDR3 DNA follows: TGTGCCAGCGGAACAGGGAGCAATCAGCCCCAGCATTTT. Protein product: CASGTGSNQPQHF.